These 27 T cell receptor beta chains came from one sample sequenced in a study of CD8 T cells in Susac syndrome. When the RNA was reverse transcribed, random hexamers were used with an input of 0.5 to 1 ug. TCRdb reprocessed the immunoSEQ multiplex PCR reads via MiXCR and lists one record per CDR3 protein. The repertoire holds some 120,000 distinct CDR3 sequences, over 90% seen once, with roughly 0.3% in the top ten. Sequencing was carried out using CD8+ T cells from PBMCs. These receptors were collected from a human donor with multiple sclerosis.

The rearrangement joins TRBV29-1 to TRBJ1-1; D possibly corresponds to TRBD1 (6 bases). The V gene lost 6 bases and the J gene lost 0 bases, with 17 bases spanning the gap. Germline CDR1 and CDR2: SQVTM and ANQGSEA. The length of the CDR3 is 15 residues. CDR3 nucleotide sequence: TGCAGCGTCGTTGTATTAGGACAGTTGAACACTGAAGCTTTCTTT. Protein: CSVVVLGQLNTEAFF.

This clonotype has more than one count but fewer than ten. The gene calls are TRBV23-1 and TRBJ2-7; a possible D gene is TRBD2 (5 bases). TRBV23-1 belongs to the ORF category, with a function that is uncertain. The CDR3 runs 16 residues. V lost 3 bases, J lost 5 bases, and 20 bases lay in between. CDR3 nucleotide sequence: TGCGCCAGCAGTCAGCCCCCTGGCGGGTTACGGGACGAGCAGTACTTC. Its translation is CASSQPPGGLRDEQYF.

The chain recombines TRBV9 with TRBJ2-2; maybe TRBD2 (6 bases). Germline V gene data show CDR1 as SGDLS and CDR2 as YYNGEE. Trimming stripped 4 bases from V and 3 bases from J, with 13 bases between. The CDR3 loop spans 15 amino acids. CDR3 loop: CASSLTGGDTGELFF. CDR3 DNA: TGTGCCAGCAGCCTCACCGGGGGTGACACCGGGGAGCTGTTTTTT.

This chain uses TRBV7-9 with TRBJ2-7; a possible D gene is TRBD1 (5 bases). CDR1 and CDR2 (germline): SEHNR, FQNEAQ (reference sequence). V was trimmed by 5 bases and J by 6 bases, leaving 11 bases between them. The CDR3 totals 12 residues. CDR3 DNA sequence: TGTGCCAGCAGCCCAGGGTTAGGCGAGCAGTACGTC. This sequence encodes CASSPGLGEQYV.

The V gene is TRBV5-1, the J gene TRBJ2-2; tentative D call: TRBD2 (6 bases). Between the trimmed V and J ends, which lost 2 bases and 6 bases, there was a span of 17 bases. CDR3 length equals 16 residues. Germline CDR1 and CDR2: SGHRS and YFSETQ. The CDR3 reads CASSFPGTSWSGELFF. CDR3 sequence (DNA): TGCGCCAGCAGCTTTCCCGGGACTTCGTGGTCCGGGGAGCTGTTTTTT.

The V gene is TRBV19, the J gene TRBJ2-5; D might be TRBD2 (5 bases). V lost 6 bases, J lost 1 base, and 12 bases lay in between. Germline V gives CDR1 LNHDA, CDR2 SQIVND (reference sequence). This CDR3 is 14 amino acids long. CDR3 bases: TGTGCCAGTAGAATGGCCGGGGTCCAAGAGACCCAGTACTTC. It is translated as CASRMAGVQETQYF.

J is TRBJ1-5 and V is TRBV20-1; D not certain. The CDR3 length is 11 residues. Germline values: CDR1 DFQATT, CDR2 SNEGSKA (reference sequence). V gave up 6 bases and J gave up 12 bases, with 15 bases separating them. CDR3 coding DNA: TGCAGTGCCCCGGAGGGATCCCTCCAGCATTTT. This translates into CSAPEGSLQHF.

The chain combines TRBV9 with TRBJ2-1; tentatively, D is TRBD1 (6 bases). This CDR3 is built from 18 residues. Germline CDR1 SGDLS, CDR2 YYNGEE. V was clipped by 3 bases and J by 1 base, with 20 bases between them. The CDR3: CASSAETGSPGSYNEQFF. CDR3 bases: TGTGCCAGCAGCGCAGAGACAGGCTCACCGGGGTCCTACAATGAGCAGTTCTTC.

The chain is built from TRBV11-2 and TRBJ2-5; perhaps TRBD2 as D (6 bases). With 4 bases removed from V and 5 bases from J, the gap between germline ends came to 17 bases. CDR3 length: 15 residues. Germline V gives CDR1 SGHAT, CDR2 FQNNGV. CDR3: CASSSRTIRDETQYF. The CDR3 DNA sequence: TGTGCCAGCAGCTCTCGGACTATACGGGACGAGACCCAGTACTTC.

The sample holds one count of this clonotype. V and J are TRBV24-1 and TRBJ2-5; D is perhaps TRBD1 (8 bases). The CDR3 runs 14 residues. Germline CDR1 reads KGHDR; CDR2 reads SFDVKD. V lost 7 bases and J 3 bases, leaving 14 bases between the germline ends. The CDR3 loop is CATSRTGREETQYF. CDR3 nucleotide sequence: TGTGCCACCAGCCGGACAGGGAGGGAAGAGACCCAGTACTTC.

This chain links TRBV5-4 with TRBJ2-1; possibly TRBD1 for D (6 bases). The CDR3 runs 16 residues. Per the germline V gene, CDR1 is SGHNT and CDR2 is YYREEE (reference sequence). The germline V and J ends were trimmed by 2 bases and 0 bases, with 12 bases remaining between them. CDR3 nucleotide sequence: TGTGCCAGCAGCTTTTTTGGGGGCCTCTCCTACAATGAGCAGTTCTTC. It yields the protein CASSFFGGLSYNEQFF. The full variable domain, completed using reference TRBV5-4 and TRBJ2-1, is ETGVTQSPTHLIKTRGQQVTLRCSSQSGHNTVSWYQQALGQGPQFIFQYYREEENGRGNFPPRFSGLQFPNYSSELNVNALELDDSALYLCASSFFGGLSYNEQFFGPGTRLTVL.

The gene calls are TRBV4-1 and TRBJ2-3; TRBD2 aligns across 11 bases. CDR1 and CDR2 (germline): MGHRA, YSYEKL. The CDR3 loop spans 15 amino acids. J gave up 5 bases and V 6 bases, and 7 bases lay outside the gene matches. The DNA of the CDR3 is TGCGCCAGCAGGCCACTAGCGGGAGCGGGAGATACGCAGTATTTT. Its protein is CASRPLAGAGDTQYF.

This chain uses TRBV20-1 with TRBJ2-3; possibly TRBD2 for D (6 bases). CDR3 size: 15 residues. Germline-derived CDR1 and CDR2 are DFQATT and SNEGSKA (reference sequence). The V end lost 1 base, the J end lost 2 bases, and 13 bases lay between the germline ends. CDR3 coding DNA: TGCAGTGCTAGAGGGCTAGCGACACACACAGATACGCAGTATTTT. Translating gives CSARGLATHTDTQYF.

The chain joins TRBV27 to TRBJ2-6; perhaps TRBD1 as D (7 bases). The germline CDR1 and CDR2 sequences are MNHEY and SMNVEV (reference sequence). The V end was cut by 8 bases, the J end by 4 bases, with 12 bases between. This CDR3 is built from 14 residues. CDR3 sequence (DNA): TGTGCCAGCGCCAGGGGGGACGGGGCCAACGTCCTGACTTTC. As protein: CASARGDGANVLTF. The whole variable domain, remainder taken from reference TRBV27 and TRBJ2-6, is EAQVTQNPRYLITVTGKKLTVTCSQNMNHEYMSWYRQDPGLGLRQIYYSMNVEVTDKGDVPEGYKVSRKEKRNFPLILESPSPNQTSLYFCASARGDGANVLTFGAGSRLTVL.

The rearrangement uses TRBV20-1 and TRBJ2-7; weak D call: TRBD2 (6 bases). V shed 5 bases and J shed 4 bases, with 15 bases lying between them. CDR3 length: 13 residues. Germline values: CDR1 DFQATT, CDR2 SNEGSKA (reference sequence). The CDR3 reads CSAGGTLGYEQYF. Written as DNA, the CDR3 is TGCAGTGCTGGAGGGACCCTTGGATACGAGCAGTACTTC.

V usage is TRBV9 and J usage is TRBJ2-1, with TRBD2 matching over 7 bases. Looked up from germline, CDR1 is SGDLS and CDR2 is YYNGEE. The CDR3 runs to 16 residues. Losses at the gene ends were 0 bases for V and 4 bases for J; bases not matched to a gene: 7. Written as DNA, the CDR3 is TGTGCCAGCAGCGTAGAGGCGGGGAGGGGTTACAATGAGCAGTTCTTC. Residues: CASSVEAGRGYNEQFF.

The rearrangement uses TRBV19 and TRBJ1-5, with D possibly TRBD1 on 5 matching bases. The V and J ends lost 2 bases and 2 bases respectively, with 7 bases between them. The CDR3 has 14 residues. In germline, CDR1 is LNHDA, CDR2 SQIVND (reference sequence). The CDR3 sequence is CASSIWGGNQPQHF. The CDR3 DNA reads TGTGCCAGTAGTATATGGGGGGGCAATCAGCCCCAGCATTTT.

This sequence joins TRBV27 and TRBJ2-5, with a possible D match to TRBD1 (6 bases). The germline V and J ends were trimmed by 6 bases and 5 bases, with 19 bases remaining between them. This CDR3 region has 15 residues. Germline lookup yields CDR1 MNHEY and CDR2 SMNVEV (reference sequence). The CDR3 region is CASSSPGHGEETQYF. The CDR3 DNA is TGTGCCAGCAGCTCACCGGGACACGGGGAGGAGACCCAGTACTTC.

This sequence joins TRBV14 and TRBJ2-3; D may be TRBD1 (5 bases). CDR3 length: 15 residues. Germline values: CDR1 SGHDN, CDR2 FVKESK. Trimming shortened V by 4 bases and J by 3 bases, and 14 bases separated the two germline ends. The CDR3 here is CASSPRQGGTDTQYF. DNA for the CDR3: TGTGCCAGCAGCCCAAGGCAGGGTGGGACAGATACGCAGTATTTT.

The chain is built from TRBV5-1 and TRBJ2-1; D may be TRBD2 (7 bases). The germline gives CDR1 SGHRS, CDR2 YFSETQ. CDR3 length: 13 amino acids. V lost 7 bases and J 7 bases, leaving 15 bases between the germline ends. CDR3 in amino acids: CASGGLADNEQFF. CDR3 DNA sequence: TGCGCCAGCGGGGGGCTAGCGGATAATGAGCAGTTCTTC.

The rearrangement links TRBV3-1 to TRBJ2-7, with 13 bases identical to TRBD2. The CDR3 totals 14 residues. The ends lost 3 bases at V and 4 bases at J; junction bases unmatched: 0. CDR1 and CDR2 (germline): LGHDT, YNNKEL (reference sequence). CDR3 bases: TGTGCCAGCAGCCAGACTAGCGGGGGGTACGAGCAGTACTTC. Its translation is CASSQTSGGYEQYF.

This clonotype has a handful of counts. The chain carries TRBV29-1 and TRBJ2-7; D is uncertain. The CDR3 totals 11 residues. Looked up from germline, CDR1 is SQVTM and CDR2 is ANQGSEA. V was clipped by 7 bases and J by 2 bases, with 9 bases between them. The CDR3 nucleotides read TGCAGCGCTCGTGGGACCTACGAGCAGTACTTC. This gives the protein CSARGTYEQYF.

The gene calls are TRBV29-1 and TRBJ2-3, with 11 bases matching TRBD2. CDR3 size: 18 residues. J was trimmed by 1 base and V by 4 bases; bases with no gene match: 13. CDR1 is SQVTM, CDR2 ANQGSEA, per germline. CDR3 bases: TGCAGCGTTGTGGGACTAGCGGAATCCATCGGGGGCACAGATACGCAGTATTTT. This sequence encodes CSVVGLAESIGGTDTQYF.

The CDR3 DNA reads as TGCGCCAGCGACCATGTTGGGGGAGGGAGCAATCAGCCCCAGCATTTT. This codes for CASDHVGGGSNQPQHF. The gene calls are TRBV5-1 and TRBJ1-5; tentatively, D is TRBD1 (5 bases). Germline V gene data show CDR1 as SGHRS and CDR2 as YFSETQ. V shed 7 bases and J shed 1 base, with 18 bases lying between them. The CDR3 covers 16 residues.

The chain joins TRBV7-2 to TRBJ2-1; perhaps TRBD2 as D (5 bases). V was pared by 5 bases and J by 5 bases, with 16 bases between. Germline V gene data show CDR1 as SGHTA and CDR2 as FQGNSA. The CDR3 loop spans 15 amino acids. DNA of the CDR3: TGTGCCAGCAGCCCCAGCCTAGCTTGGGACAATGAGCAGTTCTTC. As protein: CASSPSLAWDNEQFF. The variable domain in full, completed from reference TRBV7-2 and TRBJ2-1, reads GAGVSQSPSNKVTEKGKDVELRCDPISGHTALYWYRQSLGQGLEFLIYFQGNSAPDKSGLPSDRFSAERTGGSVSTLTIQRTQQEDSAVYLCASSPSLAWDNEQFFGPGTRLTVL.

CDR3 region: CASRPTSGRTDTQYF. CDR3 in DNA: TGTGCCAGCAGACCTACTAGCGGTAGAACAGATACGCAGTATTTT. The V call is TRBV7-2, the J call TRBJ2-3; 8 nucleotides match TRBD2. The CDR3 length is 15 residues. V shed 6 bases, J shed 3 bases, and the junction held 8 bases outside the gene matches. Germline lookup yields CDR1 SGHTA and CDR2 FQGNSA.

This chain links TRBV7-8 with TRBJ2-1, with 11 bases matching TRBD2. CDR3 length equals 16 residues. Germline V gives CDR1 SGHVS, CDR2 FQNEAQ. V was clipped by 5 bases and J by 5 bases; unmatched bases: 8. CDR3 DNA: TGTGCCAGCAGCACTAGACTAGCGGGGCTTAACAATGAGCAGTTCTTC. Translation: CASSTRLAGLNNEQFF.